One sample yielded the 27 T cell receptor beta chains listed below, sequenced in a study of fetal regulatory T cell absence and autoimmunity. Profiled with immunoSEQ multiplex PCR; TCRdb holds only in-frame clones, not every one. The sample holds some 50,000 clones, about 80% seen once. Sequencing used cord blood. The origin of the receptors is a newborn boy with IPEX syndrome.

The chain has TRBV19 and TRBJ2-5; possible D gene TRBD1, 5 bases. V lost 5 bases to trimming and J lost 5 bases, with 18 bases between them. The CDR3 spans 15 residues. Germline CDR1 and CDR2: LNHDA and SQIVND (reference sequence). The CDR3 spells CASSPSWGLEETQYF. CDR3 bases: TGTGCCAGTAGTCCCTCCTGGGGCTTGGAGGAGACCCAGTACTTC.

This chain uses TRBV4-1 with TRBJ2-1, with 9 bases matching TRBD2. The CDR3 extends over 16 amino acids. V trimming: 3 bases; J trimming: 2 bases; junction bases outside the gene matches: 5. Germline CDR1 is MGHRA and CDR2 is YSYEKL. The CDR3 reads CASSQRGGAPYNEQFF. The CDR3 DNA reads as TGCGCCAGCAGCCAGCGCGGGGGGGCGCCCTACAATGAGCAGTTCTTC.

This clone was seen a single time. CDR3 DNA: TGCGCCAGCAGCTTGGCGCTTGGGGCATACGAAAAACTGTTTTTT. Translation gives CASSLALGAYEKLFF. The rearrangement joins TRBV5-1 to TRBJ1-4; possible D gene TRBD1, 5 bases. The CDR3 sequence is 15 residues long. V was clipped by 0 bases and J by 8 bases, with 14 bases between them. In germline, CDR1 is SGHRS, CDR2 YFSETQ. The variable domain in full, with the rest retrieved from reference TRBV5-1 and TRBJ1-4, is KAGVTQTPRYLIKTRGQQVTLSCSPISGHRSVSWYQQTPGQGLQFLFEYFSETQRNKGNFPGRFSGRQFSNSRSEMNVSTLELGDSALYLCASSLALGAYEKLFFGSGTQLSVL.

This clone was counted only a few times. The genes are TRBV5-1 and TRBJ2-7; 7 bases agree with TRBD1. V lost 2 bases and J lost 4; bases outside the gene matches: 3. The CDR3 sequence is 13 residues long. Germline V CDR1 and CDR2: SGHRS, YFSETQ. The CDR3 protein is CASSFTTGYEQYF. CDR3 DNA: TGCGCCAGCAGCTTCACGACAGGGTACGAGCAGTACTTC.

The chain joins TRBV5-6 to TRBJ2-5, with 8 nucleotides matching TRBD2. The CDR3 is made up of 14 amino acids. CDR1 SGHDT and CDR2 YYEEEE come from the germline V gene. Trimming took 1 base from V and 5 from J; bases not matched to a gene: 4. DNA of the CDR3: TGTGCCAGCAGCTTGAGCGGGGGAGGGGAGACCCAGTACTTC. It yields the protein CASSLSGGGETQYF.

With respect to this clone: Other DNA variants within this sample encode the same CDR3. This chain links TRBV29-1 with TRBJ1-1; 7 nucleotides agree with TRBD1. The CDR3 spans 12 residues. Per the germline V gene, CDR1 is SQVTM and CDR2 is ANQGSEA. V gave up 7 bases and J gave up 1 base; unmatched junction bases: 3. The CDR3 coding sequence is TGCAGCGCCCGGACAGGGAACACTGAAGCTTTCTTT. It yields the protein CSARTGNTEAFF.

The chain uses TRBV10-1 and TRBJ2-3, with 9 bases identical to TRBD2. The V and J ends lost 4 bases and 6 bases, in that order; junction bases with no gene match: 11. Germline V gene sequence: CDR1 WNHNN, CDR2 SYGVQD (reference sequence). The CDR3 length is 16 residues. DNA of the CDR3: TGCGCCAGCAGTGGTCAACCGGGACTAGCCCCGGATACGCAGTATTTT. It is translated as CASSGQPGLAPDTQYF.

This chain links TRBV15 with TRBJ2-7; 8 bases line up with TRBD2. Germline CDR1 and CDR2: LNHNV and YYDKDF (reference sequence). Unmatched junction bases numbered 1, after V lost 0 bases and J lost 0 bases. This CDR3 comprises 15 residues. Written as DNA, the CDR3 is TGTGCCACCAGCAGAGATCGGGGGGGCTCCTACGAGCAGTACTTC. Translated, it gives CATSRDRGGSYEQYF.

The CDR3 DNA sequence: TGTGCCAGCACGGGGTCAGCCGGAGGTAACTATGGCTACACCTTC. This translates into CASTGSAGGNYGYTF. The V call is TRBV6-5, the J call TRBJ1-2; D is uncertain. The CDR3 runs to 15 residues. CDR1 is MNHEY and CDR2 is SVGAGI in the germline V gene. Between the trimmed V and J ends, which lost 7 bases and 1 base, there was a span of 16 bases.

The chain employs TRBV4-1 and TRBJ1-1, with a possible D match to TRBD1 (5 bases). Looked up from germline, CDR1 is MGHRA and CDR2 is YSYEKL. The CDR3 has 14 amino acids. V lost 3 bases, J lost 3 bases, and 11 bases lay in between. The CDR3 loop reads CASSQVTGYTEAFF. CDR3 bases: TGCGCCAGCAGCCAGGTTACAGGTTACACTGAAGCTTTCTTT.

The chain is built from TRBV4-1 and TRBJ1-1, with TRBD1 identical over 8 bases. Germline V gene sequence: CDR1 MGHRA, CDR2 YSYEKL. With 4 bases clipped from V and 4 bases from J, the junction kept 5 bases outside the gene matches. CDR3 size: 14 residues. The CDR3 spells CASSLIRGPTEAFF. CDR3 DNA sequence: TGCGCCAGCAGCCTAATCAGGGGGCCCACTGAAGCTTTCTTT.

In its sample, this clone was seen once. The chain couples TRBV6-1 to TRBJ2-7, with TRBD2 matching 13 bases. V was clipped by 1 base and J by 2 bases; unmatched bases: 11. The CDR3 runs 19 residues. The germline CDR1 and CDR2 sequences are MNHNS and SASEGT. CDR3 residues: CASSEDGGRGLAGAYEQYF. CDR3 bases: TGTGCCAGCAGTGAAGACGGGGGGAGAGGACTAGCGGGAGCCTACGAGCAGTACTTC.

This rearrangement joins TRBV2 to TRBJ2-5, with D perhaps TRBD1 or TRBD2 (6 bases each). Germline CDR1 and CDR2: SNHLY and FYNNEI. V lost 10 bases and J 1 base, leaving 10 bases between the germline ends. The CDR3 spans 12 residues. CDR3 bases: TGTGCCACCAGGGGACTCCAAGAGACCCAGTACTTC. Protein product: CATRGLQETQYF.

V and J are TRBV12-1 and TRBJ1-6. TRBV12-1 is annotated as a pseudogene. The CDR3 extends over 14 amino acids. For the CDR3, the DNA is TGTGCCAGCAGCAAAGGAGCTGACAATTCACCCCTCCACTTT. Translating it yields CASSKGADNSPLHF.

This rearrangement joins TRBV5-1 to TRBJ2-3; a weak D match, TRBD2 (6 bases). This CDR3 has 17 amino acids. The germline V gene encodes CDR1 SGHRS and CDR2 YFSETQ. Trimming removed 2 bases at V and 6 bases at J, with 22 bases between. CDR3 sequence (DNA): TGCGCCAGCAGCTTATTCCCCTGGCGGGGCCCATGGGATACGCAGTATTTT. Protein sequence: CASSLFPWRGPWDTQYF.

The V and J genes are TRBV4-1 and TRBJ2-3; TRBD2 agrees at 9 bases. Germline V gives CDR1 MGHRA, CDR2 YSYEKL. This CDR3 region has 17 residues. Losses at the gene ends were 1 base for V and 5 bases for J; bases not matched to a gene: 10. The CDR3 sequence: CASSQVVAGAPLDTQYF. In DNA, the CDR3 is TGCGCCAGCAGCCAAGTTGTAGCGGGAGCCCCGCTAGATACGCAGTATTTT.

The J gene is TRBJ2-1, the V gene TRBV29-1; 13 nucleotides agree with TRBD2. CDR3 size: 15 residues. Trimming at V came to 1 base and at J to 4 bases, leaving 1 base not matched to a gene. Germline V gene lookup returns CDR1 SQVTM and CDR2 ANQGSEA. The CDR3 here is CSVEGLAGGYNEQFF. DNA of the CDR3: TGCAGCGTTGAAGGACTAGCGGGGGGATACAATGAGCAGTTCTTC.

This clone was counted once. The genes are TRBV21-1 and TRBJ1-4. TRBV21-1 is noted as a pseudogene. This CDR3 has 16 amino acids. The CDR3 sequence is CASSGPSDRYNEKLFF. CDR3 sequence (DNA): TGTGCCAGCAGCGGCCCCTCGGACCGTTATAATGAAAAACTGTTTTTT.

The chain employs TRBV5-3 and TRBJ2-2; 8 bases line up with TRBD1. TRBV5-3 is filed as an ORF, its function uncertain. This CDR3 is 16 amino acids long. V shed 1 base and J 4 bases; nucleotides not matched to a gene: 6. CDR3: CARSLTGGPLTGELFF. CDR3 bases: TGTGCCAGAAGCTTGACAGGGGGGCCCCTCACCGGGGAGCTGTTTTTT.

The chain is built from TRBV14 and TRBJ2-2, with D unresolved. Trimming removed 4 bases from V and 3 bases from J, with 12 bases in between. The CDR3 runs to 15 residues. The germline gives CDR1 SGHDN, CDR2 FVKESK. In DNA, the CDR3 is TGTGCCAGCAGCCCCGTCCCTTCCTACACCGGGGAGCTGTTTTTT. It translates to CASSPVPSYTGELFF.

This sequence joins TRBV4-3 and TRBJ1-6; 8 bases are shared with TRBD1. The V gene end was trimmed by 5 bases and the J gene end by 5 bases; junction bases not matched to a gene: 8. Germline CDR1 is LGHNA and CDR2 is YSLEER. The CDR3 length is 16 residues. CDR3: CASSSRGRGNNSPLHF. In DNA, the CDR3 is TGCGCCAGCAGCTCCAGGGGGCGGGGGAATAATTCACCCCTCCACTTT.

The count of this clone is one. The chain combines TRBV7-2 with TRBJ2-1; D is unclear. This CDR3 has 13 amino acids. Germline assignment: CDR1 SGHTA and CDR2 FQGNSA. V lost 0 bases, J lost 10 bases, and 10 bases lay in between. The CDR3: CASSLAIVQEQFF. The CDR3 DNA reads TGTGCCAGCAGCTTAGCAATAGTCCAAGAGCAGTTCTTC.

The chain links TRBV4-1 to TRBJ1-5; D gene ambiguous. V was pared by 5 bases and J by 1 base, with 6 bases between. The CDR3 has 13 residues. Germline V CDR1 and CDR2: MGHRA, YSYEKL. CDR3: CASSRVSNQPQHF. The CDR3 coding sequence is TGCGCCAGCAGCAGGGTCAGCAATCAGCCCCAGCATTTT.

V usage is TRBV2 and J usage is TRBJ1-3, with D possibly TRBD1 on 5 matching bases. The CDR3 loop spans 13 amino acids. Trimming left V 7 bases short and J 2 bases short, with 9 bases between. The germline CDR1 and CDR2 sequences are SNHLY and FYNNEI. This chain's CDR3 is CASILGAGNTIYF. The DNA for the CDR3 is TGTGCCAGCATCCTAGGGGCTGGAAACACCATATATTTT.

The CDR3 nucleotides are TGCGCCAGCAGCTTGGAACCGGGCCCCTCCTACGAGCAGTACTTC. Translating gives CASSLEPGPSYEQYF. V usage is TRBV5-1 and J usage is TRBJ2-7; no reliable D call. Germline lookup yields CDR1 SGHRS and CDR2 YFSETQ. The CDR3 is made up of 15 amino acids. Trimming pared 0 bases from V and 0 bases from J, leaving 10 bases between.

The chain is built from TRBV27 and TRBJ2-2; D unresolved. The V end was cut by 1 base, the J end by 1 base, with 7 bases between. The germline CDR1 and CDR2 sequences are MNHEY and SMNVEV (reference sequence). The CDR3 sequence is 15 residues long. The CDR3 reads CASSLFPGNTGELFF. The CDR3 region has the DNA TGTGCCAGCAGTTTATTCCCGGGGAACACCGGGGAGCTGTTTTTT.

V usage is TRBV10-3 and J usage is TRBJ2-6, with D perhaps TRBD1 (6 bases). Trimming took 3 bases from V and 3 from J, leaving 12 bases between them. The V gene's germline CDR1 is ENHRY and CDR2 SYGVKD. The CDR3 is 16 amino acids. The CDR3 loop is CAISEVRGIGANVLTF. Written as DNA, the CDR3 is TGTGCCATCAGTGAAGTCAGGGGAATTGGGGCCAACGTCCTGACTTTC.